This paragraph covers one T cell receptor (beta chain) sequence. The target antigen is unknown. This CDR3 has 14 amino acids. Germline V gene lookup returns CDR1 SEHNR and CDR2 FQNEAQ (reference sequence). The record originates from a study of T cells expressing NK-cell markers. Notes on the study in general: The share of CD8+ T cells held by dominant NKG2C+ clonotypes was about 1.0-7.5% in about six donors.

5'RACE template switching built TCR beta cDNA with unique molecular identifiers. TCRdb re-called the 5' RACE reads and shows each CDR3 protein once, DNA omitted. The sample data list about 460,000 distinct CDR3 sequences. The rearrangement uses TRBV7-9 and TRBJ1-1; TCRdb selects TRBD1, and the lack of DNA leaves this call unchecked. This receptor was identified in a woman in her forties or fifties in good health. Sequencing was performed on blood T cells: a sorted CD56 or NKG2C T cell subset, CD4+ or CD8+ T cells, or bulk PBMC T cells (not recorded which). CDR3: CASSAGIGETEAFF. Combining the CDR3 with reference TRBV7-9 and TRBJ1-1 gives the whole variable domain DTGVSQNPRHKITKRGQNVTFRCDPISEHNRLYWYRQTLGQGPEFLTYFQNEAQLEKSRLLSDRFSAERPKGSFSTLEIQRTEQGDSAMYLCASSAGIGETEAFFGQGTRLTVV.